The subject of this entry is one T cell receptor beta chain. Its antigen remains unknown. The source of the sample is a study of identical twins. General study points: Cord blood beta clonotypes present at high abundance carried fewer insertions; no such pattern appeared in memory repertoires.

This CDR3 is built from 16 residues. Trimming took off 0 bases at V and 7 bases at J, with 15 bases between the two ends. Per the germline V gene, CDR1 is MNHEY and CDR2 is SVGAGI. Healthy Caucasians were all of the donors. A universal primer binding site was introduced by template switching. The final cDNA contained unique molecular identifiers. TCRdb reanalysed the 5' RACE reads using MiXCR and keeps one entry per CDR3 protein. This sample yields about 240,000 distinct CDR3 sequences, of which over 9.5% are seen a single time; about 9% belongs to the top ten. The clonotype was recovered from a middle-aged man in good health. The chain links TRBV6-5 to TRBJ1-4, with D possibly TRBD1 on 6 matching bases. Sequenced sample: memory T cells sorted from blood. CDR3 sequence: CASSYSIVGGSEKLFF. CDR3 coding DNA: TGTGCCAGCAGTTACTCAATAGTAGGGGGGAGTGAAAAACTGTTTTTT.